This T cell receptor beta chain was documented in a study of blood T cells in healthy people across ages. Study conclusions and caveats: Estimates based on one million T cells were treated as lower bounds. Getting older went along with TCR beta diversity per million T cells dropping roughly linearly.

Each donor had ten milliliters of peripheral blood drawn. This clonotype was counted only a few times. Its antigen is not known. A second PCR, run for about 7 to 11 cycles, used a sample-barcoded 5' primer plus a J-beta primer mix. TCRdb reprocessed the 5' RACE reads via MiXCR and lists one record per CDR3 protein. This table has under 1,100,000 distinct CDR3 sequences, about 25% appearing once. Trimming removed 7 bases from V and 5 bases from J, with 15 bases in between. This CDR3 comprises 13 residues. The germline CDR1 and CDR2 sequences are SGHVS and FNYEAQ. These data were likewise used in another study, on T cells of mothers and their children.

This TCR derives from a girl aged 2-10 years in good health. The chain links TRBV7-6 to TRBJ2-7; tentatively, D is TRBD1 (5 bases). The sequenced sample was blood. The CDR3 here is CASTKFQGDEQYF. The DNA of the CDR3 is TGTGCCAGCACCAAGTTTCAGGGTGACGAGCAGTACTTC.